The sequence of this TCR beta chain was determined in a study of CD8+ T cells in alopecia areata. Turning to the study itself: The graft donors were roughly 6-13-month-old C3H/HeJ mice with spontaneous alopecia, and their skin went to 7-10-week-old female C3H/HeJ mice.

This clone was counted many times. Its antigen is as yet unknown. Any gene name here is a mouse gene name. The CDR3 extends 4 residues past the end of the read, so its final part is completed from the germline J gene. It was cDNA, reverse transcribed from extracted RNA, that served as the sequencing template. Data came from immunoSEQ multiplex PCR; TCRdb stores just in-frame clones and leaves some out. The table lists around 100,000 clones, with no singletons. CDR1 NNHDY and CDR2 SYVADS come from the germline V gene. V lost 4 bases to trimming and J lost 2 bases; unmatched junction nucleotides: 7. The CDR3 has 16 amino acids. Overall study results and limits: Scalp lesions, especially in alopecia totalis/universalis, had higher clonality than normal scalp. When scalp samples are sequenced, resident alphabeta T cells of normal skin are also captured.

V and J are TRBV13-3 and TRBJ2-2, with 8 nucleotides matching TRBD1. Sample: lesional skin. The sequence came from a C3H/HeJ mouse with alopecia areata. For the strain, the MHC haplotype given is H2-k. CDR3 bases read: TGTGCCAGCAGTCCAACAGGGGGGAAGAACACCGGG. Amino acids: CASSPTGGKNTG. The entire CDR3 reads CASSPTGGKNTGQLYF.